This TCR beta chain was observed in a study of cytomegalovirus exposure and HLA in healthy donors. Study results and limitations: TCR beta V- and J-gene trimming was later associated with a missense DCLRE1C variant. Exclusion applied to some V segments, including TRBV6-2 and TRBV6-3, as they were indistinguishable. Several of the most significant clusters appeared linked to common viral pathogens, based on a later analysis.

CDR1 and CDR2 (germline): MGHDK, SYGVNS. Trimming took off 4 bases at V and 7 bases at J, with 14 bases between the two ends. The CDR3 contains 13 residues. PCR was performed using 60 Vbeta and 13 Jbeta primers. In the authors' workflow: As a later analysis found, there were approximately 80 million unique TCR beta chains, of which roughly 11 million were shared. This table comes from immunoSEQ multiplex PCR, and its TCRdb copy is limited to in-frame clones, with some not included. V and J calls and clone size follow that table, whereas D and trimming were derived from the DNA. The data show 150,000 to 200,000 clones, about four fifths seen once. A remark on this clone: Its antigen remains unidentified.

The TCR sequence derives from a man under 40 in good health and CMV-seropositive. V gene TRBV25-1 combines with J gene TRBJ2-7, with D possibly matching TRBD1 (6 bases). The material sequenced was PBMCs. CDR3 loop: CASSADSPEEQYF. As DNA, the CDR3 is TGTGCCAGCAGTGCGGACAGCCCTGAGGAGCAGTACTTC.